This TCR beta chain originates from a study of PD-L1 blockade in urothelial cancer. Background on the study: Males with bladder-origin urothelial cancer constituted most of the roughly 29 patients. Prior chemotherapy ranged from 0 to 3 regimens per patient.

Urothelial carcinoma affected the patients, and it was locally advanced or metastatic. V gave up 5 bases and J gave up 3 bases; unmatched junction bases: 6. The CDR3 spans 14 residues. Looked up from germline, CDR1 is ENHRY and CDR2 is SYGVKD. Sequencing used immunoSEQ multiplex PCR; TCRdb keeps in-frame clones, though not all of them. The table shows about 72,000 clones, with roughly 84% occurring only once. The sequenced sample was PBMCs, obtained around atezolizumab (anti-PD-L1) treatment. V is TRBV10-3 and J is TRBJ2-7; 8 bases agree with TRBD2. This sequence originates from a man between 65 and 79 years old with urothelial cancer. CDR3 sequence reads: CAISPSGRSYEQYF. The DNA for the CDR3 is TGTGCCATCAGTCCAAGCGGGAGAAGCTACGAGCAGTACTTC.